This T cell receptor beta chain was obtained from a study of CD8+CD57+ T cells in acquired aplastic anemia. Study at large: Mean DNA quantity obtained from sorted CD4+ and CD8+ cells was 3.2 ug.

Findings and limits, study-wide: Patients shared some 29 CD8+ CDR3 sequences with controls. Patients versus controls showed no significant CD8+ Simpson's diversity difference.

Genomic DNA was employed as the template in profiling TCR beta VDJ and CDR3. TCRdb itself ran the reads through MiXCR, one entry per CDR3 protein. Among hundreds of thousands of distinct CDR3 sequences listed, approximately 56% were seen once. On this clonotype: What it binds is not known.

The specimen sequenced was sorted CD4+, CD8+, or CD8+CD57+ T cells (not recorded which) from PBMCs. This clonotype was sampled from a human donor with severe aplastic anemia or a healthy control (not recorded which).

The CDR3 DNA is TGTGCCAGCAGCTTACTGGGGACAGATACGCAGTATTTT. It is translated as CASSLLGTDTQYF. The chain couples TRBV7-3 to TRBJ2-3, with D unclear. The CDR3 consists of 13 residues. Germline CDR1 and CDR2: SGHTA and FQGTGA. Trimming pared 2 bases from V and 3 bases from J, leaving 6 bases between.